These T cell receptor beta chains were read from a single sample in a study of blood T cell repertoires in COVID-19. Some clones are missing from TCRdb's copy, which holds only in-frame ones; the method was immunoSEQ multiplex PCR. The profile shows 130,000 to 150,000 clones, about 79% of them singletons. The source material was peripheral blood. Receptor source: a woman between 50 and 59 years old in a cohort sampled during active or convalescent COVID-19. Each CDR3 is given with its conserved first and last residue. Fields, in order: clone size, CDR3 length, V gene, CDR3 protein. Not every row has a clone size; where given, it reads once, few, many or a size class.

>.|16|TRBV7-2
CASSLAASGRTYEQYF
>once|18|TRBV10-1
CASSEGSRNVRGSYEQYF
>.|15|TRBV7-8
CASSLQGQANTEAFF
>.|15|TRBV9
CASSTRPDGNYGYTF
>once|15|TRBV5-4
CASSLSAGGNYGYTF
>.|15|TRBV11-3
CASSRTGTVNTEAFF
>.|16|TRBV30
CAWSALAGGPIETQYF
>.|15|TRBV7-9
CASSLGVQGSYEQYF
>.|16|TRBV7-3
CASSPGGLAGGHEQFF
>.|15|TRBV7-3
CASSYQGRGSYEQYF
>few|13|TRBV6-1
CASSEIRNSPLHF